This T cell receptor beta chain appears in the sequencing data of a study of T cells in Graves' hyperthyroidism and ophthalmopathy. Study outcomes and limitations: Ophthalmopathy could be told apart from stable hyperthyroidism with a 13 V-J model.

Looked up from germline, CDR1 is WSHSY and CDR2 is SAAADI. V was pared by 10 bases and J by 1 base, with 5 bases of the junction left unmatched. The CDR3 has 14 residues. The cohort's ophthalmopathy patients, a group with duration under 3 months, had a Clinical Activity Score of at least 3 and a NOSPECS grade of at least 4. Diagnosing involved the use of clinical symptoms, serum thyroxine and TRAb, thyroid ultrasound and orbital computed tomography. From RNA transcripts, TCR beta CDR3 regions were amplified. The HTBI primer set served for first-round RT-PCR of the TCR CDR3. MiXCR was run by TCRdb on the multiplex PCR reads, yielding one entry per CDR3 protein. The data contain under 250,000 distinct CDR3 sequences, approximately 25% of them singletons. This clonotype was detected ten times or more. Its antigen is not identified.

This TCR came from a woman aged 40 to 55 with Graves' ophthalmopathy. The material sequenced was blood. This chain joins TRBV10-2 and TRBJ2-2, with TRBD1 matching over 8 bases. The CDR3 nucleotides are TGCGCCACCCTCGGGACAGGGAACACCGGGGAGCTGTTTTTT. As protein: CATLGTGNTGELFF.